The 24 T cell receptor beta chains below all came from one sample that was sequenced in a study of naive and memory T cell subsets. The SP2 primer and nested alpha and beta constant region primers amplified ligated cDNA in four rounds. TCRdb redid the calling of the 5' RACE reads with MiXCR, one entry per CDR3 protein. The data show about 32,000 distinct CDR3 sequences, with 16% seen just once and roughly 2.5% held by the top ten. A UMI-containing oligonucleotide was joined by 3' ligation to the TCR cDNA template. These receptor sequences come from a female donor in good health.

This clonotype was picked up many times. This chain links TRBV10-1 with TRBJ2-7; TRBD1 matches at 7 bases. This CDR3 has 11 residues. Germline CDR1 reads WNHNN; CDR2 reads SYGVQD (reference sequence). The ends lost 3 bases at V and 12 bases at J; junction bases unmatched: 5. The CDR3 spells CASSDTRDRYF. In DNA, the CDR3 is TGCGCCAGCAGTGACACCCGGGACAGGTACTTC.

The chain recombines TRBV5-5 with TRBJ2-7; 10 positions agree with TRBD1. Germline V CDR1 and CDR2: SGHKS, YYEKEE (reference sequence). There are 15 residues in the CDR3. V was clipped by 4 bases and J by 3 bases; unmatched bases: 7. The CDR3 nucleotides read TGTGCCAGCAGCCGGGACAGGGGAATCGTCTACGAGCAGTACTTC. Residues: CASSRDRGIVYEQYF. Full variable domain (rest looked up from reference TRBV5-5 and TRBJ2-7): DAGVTQSPTHLIKTRGQQVTLRCSPISGHKSVSWYQQVLGQGPQFIFQYYEKEERGRGNFPDRFSARQFPNYSSELNVNALLLGDSALYLCASSRDRGIVYEQYFGPGTRLTVT.

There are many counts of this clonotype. CDR3 sequence (DNA): TGTGCCAGCAGTTCAGACAGGGGGAACTACAATGAGCAGTTCTTC. This codes for CASSSDRGNYNEQFF. This sequence joins TRBV6-5 and TRBJ2-1; TRBD1 matches at 9 bases. The CDR3 is 15 amino acids. V gave up 4 bases and J gave up 3 bases; unmatched junction bases: 4. CDR1 and CDR2 from the germline V gene are MNHEY and SVGAGI.

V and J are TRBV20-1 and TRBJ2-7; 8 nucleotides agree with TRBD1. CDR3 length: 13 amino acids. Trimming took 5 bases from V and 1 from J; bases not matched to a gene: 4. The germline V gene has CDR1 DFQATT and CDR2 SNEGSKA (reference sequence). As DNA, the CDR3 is TGCAGTGCTGACAGGACAGGGTCCTACGAGCAGTACTTC. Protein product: CSADRTGSYEQYF.

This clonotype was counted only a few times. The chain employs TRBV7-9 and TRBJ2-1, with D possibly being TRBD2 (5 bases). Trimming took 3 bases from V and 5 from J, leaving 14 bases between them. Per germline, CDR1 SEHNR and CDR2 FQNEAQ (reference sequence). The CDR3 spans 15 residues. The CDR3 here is CASSFDGAGNNEQFF. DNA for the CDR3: TGTGCCAGCAGCTTCGATGGCGCGGGTAACAATGAGCAGTTCTTC.

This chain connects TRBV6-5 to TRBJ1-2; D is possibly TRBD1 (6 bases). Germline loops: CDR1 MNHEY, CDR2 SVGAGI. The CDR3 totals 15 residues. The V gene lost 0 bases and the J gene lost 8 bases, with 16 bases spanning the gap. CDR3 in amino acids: CASSYSPGQFAGYTF. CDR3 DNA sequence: TGTGCCAGCAGTTACTCCCCCGGACAGTTCGCGGGCTACACCTTC.

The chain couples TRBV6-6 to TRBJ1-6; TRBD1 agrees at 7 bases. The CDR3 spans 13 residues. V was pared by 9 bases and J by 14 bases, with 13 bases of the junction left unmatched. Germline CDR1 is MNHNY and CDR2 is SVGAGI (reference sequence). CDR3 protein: CASGTVQFTALHF. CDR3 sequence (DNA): TGTGCCAGTGGGACAGTCCAATTCACGGCCCTCCACTTT.

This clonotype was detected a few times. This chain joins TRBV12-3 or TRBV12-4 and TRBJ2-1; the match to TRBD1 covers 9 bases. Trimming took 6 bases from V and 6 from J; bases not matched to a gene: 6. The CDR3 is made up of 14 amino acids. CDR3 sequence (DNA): TGTGCCAGCAGCCCAACGACAGGGGGCAATGAGCAGTTCTTC. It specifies CASSPTTGGNEQFF.

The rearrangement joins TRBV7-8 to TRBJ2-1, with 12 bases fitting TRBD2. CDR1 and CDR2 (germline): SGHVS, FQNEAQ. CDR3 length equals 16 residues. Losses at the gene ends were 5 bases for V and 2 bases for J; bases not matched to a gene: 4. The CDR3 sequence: CASSRLAGVTYNEQFF. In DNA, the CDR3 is TGTGCCAGCAGCAGACTAGCGGGGGTAACCTACAATGAGCAGTTCTTC. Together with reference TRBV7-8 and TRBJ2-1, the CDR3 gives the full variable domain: GAGVSQSPRYKVAKRGQDVALRCDPISGHVSLFWYQQALGQGPEFLTYFQNEAQLDKSGLPSDRFFAERPEGSVSTLKIQRTQQEDSAVYLCASSRLAGVTYNEQFFGPGTRLTVL.

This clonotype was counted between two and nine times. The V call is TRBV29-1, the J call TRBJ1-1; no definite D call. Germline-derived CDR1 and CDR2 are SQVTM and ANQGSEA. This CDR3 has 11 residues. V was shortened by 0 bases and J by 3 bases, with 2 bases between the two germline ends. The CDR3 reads CSVEDYTEAFF. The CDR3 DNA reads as TGCAGCGTTGAAGATTACACTGAAGCTTTCTTT.

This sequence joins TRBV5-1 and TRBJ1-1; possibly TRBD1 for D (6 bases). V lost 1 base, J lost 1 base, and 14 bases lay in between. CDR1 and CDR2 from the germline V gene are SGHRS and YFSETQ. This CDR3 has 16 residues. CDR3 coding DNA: TGCGCCAGCAGCTTGAGACAGGCCCGAGAGAACACTGAAGCTTTCTTT. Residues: CASSLRQARENTEAFF.

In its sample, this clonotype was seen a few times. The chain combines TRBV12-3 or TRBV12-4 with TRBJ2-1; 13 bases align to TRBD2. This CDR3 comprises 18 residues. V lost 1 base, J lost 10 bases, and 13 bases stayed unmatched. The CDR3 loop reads CASSLVASTSGGVREQFF. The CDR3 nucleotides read TGTGCCAGCAGTTTAGTAGCAAGCACTAGCGGGGGGGTACGAGAGCAGTTCTTC.

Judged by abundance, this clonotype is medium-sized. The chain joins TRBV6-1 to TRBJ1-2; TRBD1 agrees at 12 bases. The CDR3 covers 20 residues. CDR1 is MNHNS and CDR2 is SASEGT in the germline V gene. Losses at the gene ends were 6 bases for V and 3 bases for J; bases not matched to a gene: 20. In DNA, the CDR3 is TGTGCCAGCAGCGGACCCATAAACCGGGACAGGGGGCGCGTCTACTATGGCTACACCTTC. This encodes CASSGPINRDRGRVYYGYTF.

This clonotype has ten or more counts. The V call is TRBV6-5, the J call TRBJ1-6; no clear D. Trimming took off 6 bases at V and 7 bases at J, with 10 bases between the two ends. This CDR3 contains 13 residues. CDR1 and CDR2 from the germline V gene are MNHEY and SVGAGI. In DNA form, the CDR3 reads TGTGCCAGCAGATTCCGCTCGAATTCACCCCTCCACTTT. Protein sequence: CASRFRSNSPLHF.

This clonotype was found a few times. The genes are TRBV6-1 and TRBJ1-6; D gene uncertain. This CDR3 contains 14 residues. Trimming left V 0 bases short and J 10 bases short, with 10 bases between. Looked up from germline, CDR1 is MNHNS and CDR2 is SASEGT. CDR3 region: CASSEAGRSSPLHF. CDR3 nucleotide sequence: TGTGCCAGCAGTGAAGCAGGCCGCTCATCACCCCTCCACTTT.

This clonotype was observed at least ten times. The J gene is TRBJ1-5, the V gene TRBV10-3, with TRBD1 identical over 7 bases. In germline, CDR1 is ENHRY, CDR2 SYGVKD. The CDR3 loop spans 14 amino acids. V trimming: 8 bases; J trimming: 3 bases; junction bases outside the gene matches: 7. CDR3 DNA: TGTGCCATCGGCCGGGACAGCGACAATCAGCCCCAGCATTTT. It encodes CAIGRDSDNQPQHF.

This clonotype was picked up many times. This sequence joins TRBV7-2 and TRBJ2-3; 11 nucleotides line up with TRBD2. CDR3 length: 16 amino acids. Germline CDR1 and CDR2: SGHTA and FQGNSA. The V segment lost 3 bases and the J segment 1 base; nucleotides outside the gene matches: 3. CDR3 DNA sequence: TGTGCCAGCAGCTTTAGCGGGGGGGCAGGCACAGATACGCAGTATTTT. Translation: CASSFSGGAGTDTQYF. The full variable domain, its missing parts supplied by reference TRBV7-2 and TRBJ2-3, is GAGVSQSPSNKVTEKGKDVELRCDPISGHTALYWYRQSLGQGLEFLIYFQGNSAPDKSGLPSDRFSAERTGGSVSTLTIQRTQQEDSAVYLCASSFSGGAGTDTQYFGPGTRLTVL.

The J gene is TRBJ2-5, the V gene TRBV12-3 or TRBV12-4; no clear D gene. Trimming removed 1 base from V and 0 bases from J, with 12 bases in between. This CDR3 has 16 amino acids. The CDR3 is CASSLVANRYQETQYF. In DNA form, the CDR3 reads TGTGCCAGCAGTTTAGTGGCGAATAGGTACCAAGAGACCCAGTACTTC.

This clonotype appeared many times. The CDR3 DNA is TGTGCCAGCAGTCCGTGGACAGGGGGGCTAGGCACTGAAGCTTTCTTT. It codes for CASSPWTGGLGTEAFF. This rearrangement joins TRBV27 to TRBJ1-1; 10 bases match TRBD1. The CDR3 is 16 amino acids. The germline CDR1 and CDR2 sequences are MNHEY and SMNVEV (reference sequence). Trimming took 5 bases from V and 4 from J; bases not matched to a gene: 10.

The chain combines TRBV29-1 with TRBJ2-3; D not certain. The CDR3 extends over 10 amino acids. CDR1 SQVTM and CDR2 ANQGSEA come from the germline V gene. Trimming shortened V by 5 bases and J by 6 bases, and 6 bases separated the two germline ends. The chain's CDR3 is CSVFQDTQYF. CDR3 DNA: TGCAGCGTTTTCCAGGATACGCAGTATTTT.

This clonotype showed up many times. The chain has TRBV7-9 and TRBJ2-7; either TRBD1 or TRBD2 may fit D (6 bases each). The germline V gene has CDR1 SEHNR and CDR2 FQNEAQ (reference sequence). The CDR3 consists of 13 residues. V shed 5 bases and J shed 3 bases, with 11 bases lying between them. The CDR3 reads CASSPRGDYEQYF. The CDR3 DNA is TGTGCCAGCAGCCCGAGGGGGGACTACGAGCAGTACTTC.

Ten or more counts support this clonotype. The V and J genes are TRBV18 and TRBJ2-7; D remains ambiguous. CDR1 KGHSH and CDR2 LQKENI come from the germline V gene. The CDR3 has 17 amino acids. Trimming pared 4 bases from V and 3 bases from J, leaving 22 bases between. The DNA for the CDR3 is TGTGCCAGCTCACTCCCCAGCCGGCCAGGCAACTACTACGAGCAGTACTTC. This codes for CASSLPSRPGNYYEQYF.

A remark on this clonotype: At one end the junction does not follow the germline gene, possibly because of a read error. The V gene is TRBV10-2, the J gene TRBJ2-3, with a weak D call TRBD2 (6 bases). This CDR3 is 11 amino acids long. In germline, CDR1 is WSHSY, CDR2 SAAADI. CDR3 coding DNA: TGCGCCAGCAGCTTTGGGGACTCCGTGGATTTT. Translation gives CASSFGDSVDF.

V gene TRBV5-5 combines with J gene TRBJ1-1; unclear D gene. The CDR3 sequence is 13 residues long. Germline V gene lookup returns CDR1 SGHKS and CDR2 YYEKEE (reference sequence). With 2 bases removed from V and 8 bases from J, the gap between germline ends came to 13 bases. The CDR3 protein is CASSFSTGFEAFF. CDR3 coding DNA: TGTGCCAGCAGCTTCTCTACCGGGTTCGAAGCTTTCTTT.